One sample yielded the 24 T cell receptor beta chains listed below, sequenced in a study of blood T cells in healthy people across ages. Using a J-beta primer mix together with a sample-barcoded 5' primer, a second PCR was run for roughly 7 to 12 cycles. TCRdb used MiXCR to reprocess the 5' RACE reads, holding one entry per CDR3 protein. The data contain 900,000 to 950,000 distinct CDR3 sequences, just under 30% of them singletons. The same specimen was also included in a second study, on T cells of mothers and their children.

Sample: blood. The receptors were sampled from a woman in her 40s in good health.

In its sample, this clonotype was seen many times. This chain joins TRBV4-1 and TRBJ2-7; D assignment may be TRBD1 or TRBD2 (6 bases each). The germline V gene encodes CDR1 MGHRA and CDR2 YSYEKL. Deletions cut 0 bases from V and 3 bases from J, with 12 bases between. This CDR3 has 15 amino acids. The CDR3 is CASSQEGRGRYEQYF. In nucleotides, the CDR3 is TGCGCCAGCAGCCAAGAAGGACGGGGGCGCTACGAGCAGTACTTC.

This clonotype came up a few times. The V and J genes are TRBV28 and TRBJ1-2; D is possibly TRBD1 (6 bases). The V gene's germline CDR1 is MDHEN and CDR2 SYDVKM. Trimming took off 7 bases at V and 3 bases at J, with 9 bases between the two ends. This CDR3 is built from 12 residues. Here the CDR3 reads CASTGEYYGYTF. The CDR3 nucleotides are TGTGCCAGCACAGGGGAATACTATGGCTACACCTTC.

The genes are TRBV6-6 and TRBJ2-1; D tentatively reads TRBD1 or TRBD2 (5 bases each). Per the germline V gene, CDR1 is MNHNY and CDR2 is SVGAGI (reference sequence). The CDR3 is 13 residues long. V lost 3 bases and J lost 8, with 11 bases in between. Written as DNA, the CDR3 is TGTGCCAGCAGTTATGAGGGGTGGGATGAGCAGTTCTTC. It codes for CASSYEGWDEQFF.

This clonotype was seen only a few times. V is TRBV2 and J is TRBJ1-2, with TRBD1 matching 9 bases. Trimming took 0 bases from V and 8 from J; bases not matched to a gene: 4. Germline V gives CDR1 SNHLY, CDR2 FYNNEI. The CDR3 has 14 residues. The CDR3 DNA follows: TGTGCCAGCAGTGAAGCTGGGACAGGGAACGGCTACACCTTC. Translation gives CASSEAGTGNGYTF. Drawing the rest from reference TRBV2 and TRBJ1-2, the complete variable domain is EPEVTQTPSHQVTQMGQEVILRCVPISNHLYFYWYRQILGQKVEFLVSFYNNEISEKSEIFDDQFSVERPDGSNFTLKIRSTKLEDSAMYFCASSEAGTGNGYTFGSGTRLTVV.

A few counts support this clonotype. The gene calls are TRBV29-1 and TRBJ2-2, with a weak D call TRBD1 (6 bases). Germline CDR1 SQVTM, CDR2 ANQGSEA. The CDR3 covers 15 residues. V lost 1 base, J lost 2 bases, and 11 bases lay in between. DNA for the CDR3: TGCAGCGTTGAAGCAGTACAGGGTAACACCGGGGAGCTGTTTTTT. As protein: CSVEAVQGNTGELFF.

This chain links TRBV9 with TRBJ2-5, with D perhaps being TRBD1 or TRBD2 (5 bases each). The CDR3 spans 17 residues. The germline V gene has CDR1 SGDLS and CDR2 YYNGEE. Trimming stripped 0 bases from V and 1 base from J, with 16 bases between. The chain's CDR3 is CASSVGGLGTRQETQYF. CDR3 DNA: TGTGCCAGCAGCGTAGGGGGCTTGGGGACCCGCCAAGAGACCCAGTACTTC.

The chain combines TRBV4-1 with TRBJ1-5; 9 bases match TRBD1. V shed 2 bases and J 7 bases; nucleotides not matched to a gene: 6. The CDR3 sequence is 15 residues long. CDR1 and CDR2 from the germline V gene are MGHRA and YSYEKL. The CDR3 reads CASSQTGGTRQPQHF. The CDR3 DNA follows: TGCGCCAGCAGCCAAACAGGGGGCACGAGGCAGCCCCAGCATTTT.

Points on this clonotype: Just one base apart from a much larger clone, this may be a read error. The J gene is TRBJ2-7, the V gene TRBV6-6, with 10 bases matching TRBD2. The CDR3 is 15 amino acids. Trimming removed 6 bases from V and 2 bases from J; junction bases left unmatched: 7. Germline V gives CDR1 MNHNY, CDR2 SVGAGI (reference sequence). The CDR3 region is CASSPASGSAYEQYF. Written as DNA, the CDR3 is TGTGCCAGCAGCCCTGCTAGCGGGAGCGCCTACGAGCAGTACTTC.

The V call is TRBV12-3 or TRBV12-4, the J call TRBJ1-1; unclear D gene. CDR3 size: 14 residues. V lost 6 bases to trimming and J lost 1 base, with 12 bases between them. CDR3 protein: CASRAGLSNTEAFF. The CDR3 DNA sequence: TGTGCCAGCAGGGCCGGACTCTCGAACACTGAAGCTTTCTTT.

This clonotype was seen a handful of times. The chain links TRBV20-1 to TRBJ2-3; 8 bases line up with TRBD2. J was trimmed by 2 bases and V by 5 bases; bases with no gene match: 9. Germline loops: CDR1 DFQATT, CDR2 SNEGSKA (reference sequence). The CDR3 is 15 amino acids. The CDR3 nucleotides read TGCAGTGCTGTCCCCGGGGGGGGGCACACAGATACGCAGTATTTT. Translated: CSAVPGGGHTDTQYF.

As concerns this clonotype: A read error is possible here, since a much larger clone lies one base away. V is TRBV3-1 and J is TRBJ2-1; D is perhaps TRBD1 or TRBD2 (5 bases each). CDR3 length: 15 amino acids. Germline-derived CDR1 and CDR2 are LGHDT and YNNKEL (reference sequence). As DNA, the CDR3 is TGTGCCGGCAGCCAAGCCGGGGCGGGCTACAATGAGCAGTTCTTC. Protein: CAGSQAGAGYNEQFF.

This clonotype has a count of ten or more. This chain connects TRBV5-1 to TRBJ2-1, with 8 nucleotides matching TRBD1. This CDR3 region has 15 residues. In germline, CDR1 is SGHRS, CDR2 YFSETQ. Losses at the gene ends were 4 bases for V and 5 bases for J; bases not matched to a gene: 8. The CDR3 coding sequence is TGCGCCAGCAGCAATGACAGGGGAGCGGACAATGAGCAGTTCTTC. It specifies CASSNDRGADNEQFF. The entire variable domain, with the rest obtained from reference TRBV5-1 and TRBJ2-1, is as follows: KAGVTQTPRYLIKTRGQQVTLSCSPISGHRSVSWYQQTPGQGLQFLFEYFSETQRNKGNFPGRFSGRQFSNSRSEMNVSTLELGDSALYLCASSNDRGADNEQFFGPGTRLTVL.

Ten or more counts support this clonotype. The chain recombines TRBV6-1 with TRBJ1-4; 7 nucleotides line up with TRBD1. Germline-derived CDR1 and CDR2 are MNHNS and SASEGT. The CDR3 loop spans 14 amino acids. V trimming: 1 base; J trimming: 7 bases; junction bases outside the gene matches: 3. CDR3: CASSEGTGVEKLFF. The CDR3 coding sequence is TGTGCCAGCAGTGAAGGGACAGGAGTTGAAAAACTGTTTTTT.

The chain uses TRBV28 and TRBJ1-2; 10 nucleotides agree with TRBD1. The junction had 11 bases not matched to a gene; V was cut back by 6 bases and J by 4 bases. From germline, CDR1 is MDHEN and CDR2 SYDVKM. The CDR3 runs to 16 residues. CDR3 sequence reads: CASSPVGTGVSYGYTF. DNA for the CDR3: TGTGCCAGCAGCCCCGTTGGGACAGGGGTTAGCTATGGCTACACCTTC.

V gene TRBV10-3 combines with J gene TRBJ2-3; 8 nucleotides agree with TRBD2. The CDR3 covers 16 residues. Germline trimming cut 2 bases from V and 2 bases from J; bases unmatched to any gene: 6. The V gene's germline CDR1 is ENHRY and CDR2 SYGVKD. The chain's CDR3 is CAISEPGTRVTDTQYF. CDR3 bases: TGTGCCATCAGTGAGCCCGGGACTAGAGTCACAGATACGCAGTATTTT.

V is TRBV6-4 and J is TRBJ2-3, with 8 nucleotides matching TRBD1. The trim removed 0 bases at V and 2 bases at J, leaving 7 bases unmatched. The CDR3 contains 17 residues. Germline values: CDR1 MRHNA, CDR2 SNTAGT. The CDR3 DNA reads TGTGCCAGCAGTGACTCGACTGCAGGGGGCAACACAGATACGCAGTATTTT. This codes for CASSDSTAGGNTDTQYF.

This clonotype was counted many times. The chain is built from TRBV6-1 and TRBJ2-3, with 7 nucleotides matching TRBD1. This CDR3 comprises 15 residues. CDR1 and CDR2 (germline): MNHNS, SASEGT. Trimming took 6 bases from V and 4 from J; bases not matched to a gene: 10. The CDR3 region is CASRKQGSTSDTQYF. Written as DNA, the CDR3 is TGTGCCAGCAGAAAACAGGGGAGCACTTCAGATACGCAGTATTTT.

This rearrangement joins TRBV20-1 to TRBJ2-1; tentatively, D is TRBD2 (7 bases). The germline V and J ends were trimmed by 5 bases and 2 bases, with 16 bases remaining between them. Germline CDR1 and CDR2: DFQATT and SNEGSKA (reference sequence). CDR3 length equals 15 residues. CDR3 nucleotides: TGCAGTGCTTGGGAGGGGGGGAGCCCCTACAATGAGCAGTTCTTC. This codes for CSAWEGGSPYNEQFF.

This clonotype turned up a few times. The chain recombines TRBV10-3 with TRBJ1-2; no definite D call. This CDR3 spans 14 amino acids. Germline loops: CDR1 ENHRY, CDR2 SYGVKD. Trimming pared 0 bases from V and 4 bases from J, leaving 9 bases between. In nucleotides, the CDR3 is TGTGCCATCAGTGAGTCGACTCGGGCCTATGGCTACACCTTC. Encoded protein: CAISESTRAYGYTF.

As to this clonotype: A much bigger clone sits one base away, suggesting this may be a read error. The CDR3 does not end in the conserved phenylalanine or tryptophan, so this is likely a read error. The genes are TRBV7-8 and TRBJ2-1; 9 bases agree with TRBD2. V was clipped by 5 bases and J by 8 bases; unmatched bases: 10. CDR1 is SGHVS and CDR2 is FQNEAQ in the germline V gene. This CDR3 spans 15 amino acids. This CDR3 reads CASSKELAGLDEQFV. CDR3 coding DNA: TGTGCCAGCAGCAAAGAGCTAGCGGGGCTGGATGAGCAGTTCGTC.

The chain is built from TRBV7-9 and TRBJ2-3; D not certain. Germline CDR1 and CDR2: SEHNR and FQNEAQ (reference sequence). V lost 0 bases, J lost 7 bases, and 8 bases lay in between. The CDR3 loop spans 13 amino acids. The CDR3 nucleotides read TGTGCCAGCAGCTTAGCGCTCGGAAATACGCAGTATTTT. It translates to CASSLALGNTQYF.

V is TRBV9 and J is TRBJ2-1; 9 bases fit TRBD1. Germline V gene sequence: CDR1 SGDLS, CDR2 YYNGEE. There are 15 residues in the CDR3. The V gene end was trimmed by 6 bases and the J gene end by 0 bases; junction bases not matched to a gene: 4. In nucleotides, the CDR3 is TGTGCCAGCACTAGACAGGGGGTCTCCTACAATGAGCAGTTCTTC. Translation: CASTRQGVSYNEQFF.

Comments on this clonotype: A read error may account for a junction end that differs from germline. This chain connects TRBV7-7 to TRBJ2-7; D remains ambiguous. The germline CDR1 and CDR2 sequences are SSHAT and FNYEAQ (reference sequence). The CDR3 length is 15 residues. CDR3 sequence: CASSFVGNSSYEQYF. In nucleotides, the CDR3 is TGTGCTAGCAGCTTTGTGGGCAACAGCTCCTACGAGCAGTACTTC.

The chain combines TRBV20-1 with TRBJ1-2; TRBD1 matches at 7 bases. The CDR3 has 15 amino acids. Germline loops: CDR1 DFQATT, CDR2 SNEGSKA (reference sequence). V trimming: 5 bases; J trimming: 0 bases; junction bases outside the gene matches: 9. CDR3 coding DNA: TGCAGTGCTGGCCATTGGGACAGTACTAACTATGGCTACACCTTC. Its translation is CSAGHWDSTNYGYTF.